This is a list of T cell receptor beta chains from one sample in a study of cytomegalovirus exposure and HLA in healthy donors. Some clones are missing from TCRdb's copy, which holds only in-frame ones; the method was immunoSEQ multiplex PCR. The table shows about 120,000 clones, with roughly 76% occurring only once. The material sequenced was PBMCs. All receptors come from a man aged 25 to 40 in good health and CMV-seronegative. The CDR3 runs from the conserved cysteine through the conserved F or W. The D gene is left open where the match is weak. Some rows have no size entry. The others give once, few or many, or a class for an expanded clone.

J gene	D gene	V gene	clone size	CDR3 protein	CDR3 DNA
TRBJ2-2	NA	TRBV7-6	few	CASSTRLGTGELFF	TGTGCCAGCAGCACTCGACTCGGGACCGGGGAGCTGTTTTTT
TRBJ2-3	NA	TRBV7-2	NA	CATQTGYHTDTQYF	TGTGCCACCCAAACGGGGTACCACACAGATACGCAGTATTTT
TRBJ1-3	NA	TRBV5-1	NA	CASSLGGQTSGNTIYF	TGCGCCAGCAGCTTGGGGGGACAAACCTCTGGAAACACCATATATTTT
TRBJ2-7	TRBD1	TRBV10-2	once	CASSDRVYEQYF	TGCGCCAGCTCCGACAGGGTCTACGAGCAGTACTTC
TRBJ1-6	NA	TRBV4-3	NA	CASSQVTGGVPLHF	TGCGCCAGCAGCCAAGTCACGGGAGGGGTACCCCTCCACTTT
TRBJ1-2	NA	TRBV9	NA	CASSVEGQGSFGYTF	TGTGCCAGCAGCGTAGAAGGGCAGGGATCCTTCGGCTACACCTTC
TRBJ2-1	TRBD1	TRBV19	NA	CASSAGTGAEQFF	TGTGCCAGTAGTGCCGGGACAGGGGCTGAGCAGTTCTTC
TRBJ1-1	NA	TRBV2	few	CASSLGRTEAFF	TGTGCCAGCAGCTTAGGGAGGACTGAAGCTTTCTTT
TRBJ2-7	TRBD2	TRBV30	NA	CAWSFSGGGFSYEQYF	TGTGCCTGGAGTTTTAGCGGGGGAGGATTCTCCTACGAGCAGTACTTC
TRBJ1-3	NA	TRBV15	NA	CATSVGGGNTIYF	TGTGCCACCAGCGTAGGAGGTGGAAACACCATATATTTT
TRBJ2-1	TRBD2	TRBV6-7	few	CASSLTSGGALYNEQFF	TGTGCCAGCAGTTTGACTAGCGGGGGGGCCTTGTACAATGAGCAGTTCTTC
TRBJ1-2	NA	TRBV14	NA	CASSQGWWQSYGYTF	TGTGCCAGCAGCCAAGGATGGTGGCAGTCCTATGGCTACACCTTC
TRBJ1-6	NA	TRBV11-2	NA	CASSVNVRDIISPLHF	TGTGCCAGCAGCGTCAACGTCCGGGACATTATATCACCCCTCCACTTT
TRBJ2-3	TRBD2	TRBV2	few	CASSLGAGGGGDTQYF	TGTGCCAGCAGCCTAGGGGCGGGGGGGGGCGGGGATACGCAGTATTTT
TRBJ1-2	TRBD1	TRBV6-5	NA	CASSYGGQGYGYTF	TGTGCCAGCAGTTACGGAGGACAGGGGTATGGCTACACCTTC
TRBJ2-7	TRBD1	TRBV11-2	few	CASSRYRGTYYEQYF	TGTGCCAGCAGTCGATACAGGGGGACCTACTACGAGCAGTACTTC
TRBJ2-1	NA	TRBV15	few	CATSRDHTGWNEQFF	TGTGCCACCAGCAGAGATCATACAGGGTGGAATGAGCAGTTCTTC
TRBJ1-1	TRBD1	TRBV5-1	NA	CASSAGQGSNTEAFF	TGCGCCAGCAGCGCCGGACAGGGGTCAAACACTGAAGCTTTCTTT
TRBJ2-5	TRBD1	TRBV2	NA	CASSDAGTGKETQYF	TGTGCCAGCAGTGACGCGGGGACAGGGAAAGAGACCCAGTACTTC
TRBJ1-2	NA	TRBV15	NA	CATSFEGARGYTF	TGTGCCACCAGCTTTGAAGGGGCGCGGGGCTACACCTTC
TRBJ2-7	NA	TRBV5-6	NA	CASSAGLEVYEQYF	TGTGCCAGCAGCGCAGGACTGGAAGTCTACGAGCAGTACTTC
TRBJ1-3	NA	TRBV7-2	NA	CASSIGLSSGNTIYF	TGTGCCAGCAGCATCGGGTTGAGCTCTGGAAACACCATATATTTT
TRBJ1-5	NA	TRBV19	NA	CASSGRRGGDQPQHF	TGTGCCAGTAGTGGGAGACGTGGCGGGGATCAGCCCCAGCATTTT
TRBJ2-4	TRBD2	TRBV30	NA	CAWSVLSGGAKRSKNSQYF	TGTGCCTGGAGTGTACTGAGCGGGGGGGCGAAAAGGTCCAAAAACAGTCAGTACTTC
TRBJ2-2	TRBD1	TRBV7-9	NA	CASRRTGSNTGELFF	TGTGCCAGCAGACGGACAGGCTCGAACACCGGGGAGCTGTTTTTT
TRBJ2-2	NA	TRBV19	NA	CASSIGGTTGELFF	TGTGCCAGTAGTATAGGCGGGACCACCGGGGAGCTGTTTTTT
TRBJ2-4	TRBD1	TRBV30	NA	CAWSGTGENSQYF	TGTGCCTGGAGTGGGACAGGGGAAAACAGTCAGTACTTC
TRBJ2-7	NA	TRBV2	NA	CASSLLGLVYEQYF	TGTGCCAGCAGCTTGTTGGGGCTGGTGTACGAGCAGTACTTC
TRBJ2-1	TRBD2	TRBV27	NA	CASSLGTSGGSEQFF	TGTGCCAGCAGTTTAGGGACTAGCGGGGGAAGTGAGCAGTTCTTC
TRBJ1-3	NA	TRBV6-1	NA	CASSDRSSSAIYF	TGTGCCAGCAGTGATCGAAGCAGCAGCGCCATATATTTT
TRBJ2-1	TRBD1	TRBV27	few	CASNPGQPTYNEQFF	TGTGCCAGCAACCCGGGACAGCCAACCTACAATGAGCAGTTCTTC
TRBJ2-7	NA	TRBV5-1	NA	CASSTDVVGEQYF	TGCGCCAGCAGTACCGACGTCGTGGGCGAACAGTACTTC
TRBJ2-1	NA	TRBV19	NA	CASSISVDSTNEQFF	TGTGCCAGTAGTATTTCGGTGGACAGTACCAATGAGCAGTTCTTC
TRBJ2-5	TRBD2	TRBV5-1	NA	CASSAGLAGVFGETQYF	TGCGCCAGCAGCGCGGGACTAGCGGGGGTTTTTGGAGAGACCCAGTACTTC
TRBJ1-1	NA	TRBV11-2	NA	CASSLGQGLWMNTEAFF	TGTGCCAGCAGCTTAGGGCAGGGCCTATGGATGAACACTGAAGCTTTCTTT
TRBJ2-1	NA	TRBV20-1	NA	CSALTGTGKFF	TGCAGTGCTCTGACAGGTACGGGGAAGTTCTTC
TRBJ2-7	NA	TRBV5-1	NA	CASSLMDTVNEQYF	TGCGCCAGCAGCTTGATGGACACTGTCAACGAGCAGTACTTC
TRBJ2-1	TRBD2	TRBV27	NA	CASNLAGGIYNEQFF	TGTGCCAGCAACCTAGCGGGGGGGATCTACAATGAGCAGTTCTTC
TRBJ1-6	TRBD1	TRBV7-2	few	CASSTGQGKFTLHF	TGTGCCAGCAGCACCGGACAGGGCAAGTTCACCCTCCACTTT
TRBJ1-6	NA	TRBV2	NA	CASRDSLPTLHF	TGTGCCAGCAGGGACAGCCTTCCGACCCTCCACTTT
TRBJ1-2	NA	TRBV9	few	CASRQGAGYTF	TGTGCCAGCAGGCAGGGCGCTGGCTACACCTTC
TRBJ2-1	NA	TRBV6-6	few	CASSPSRNEQFF	TGTGCCAGCAGCCCGTCGCGGAATGAGCAGTTCTTC
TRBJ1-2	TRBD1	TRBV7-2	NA	CASSKRQGNYGYTF	TGTGCCAGCAGCAAACGACAGGGGAACTATGGCTACACCTTC
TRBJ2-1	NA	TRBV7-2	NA	CATKRVAAEGYNEQFF	TGTGCCACCAAGCGGGTCGCAGCAGAAGGATACAATGAGCAGTTCTTC
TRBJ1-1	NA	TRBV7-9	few	CASTVSGGMNTEAFF	TGTGCCAGCACCGTAAGCGGGGGGATGAACACTGAAGCTTTCTTT
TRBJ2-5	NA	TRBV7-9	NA	CASSPRGGSYQETQYF	TGTGCCAGCAGCCCCCGGGGAGGATCGTACCAAGAGACCCAGTACTTC
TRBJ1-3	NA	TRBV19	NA	CASSMLREGNTIYF	TGTGCCAGTAGTATGCTCCGGGAAGGAAACACCATATATTTT
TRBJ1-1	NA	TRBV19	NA	CASLDTTNTEAFF	TGTGCCAGTTTGGACACCACGAACACTGAAGCTTTCTTT
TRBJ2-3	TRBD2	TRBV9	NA	CASSARLAGLTDTQYF	TGTGCCAGCAGCGCCCGACTAGCGGGGCTCACAGATACGCAGTATTTT
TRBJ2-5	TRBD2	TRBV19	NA	CASGTSWETQYF	TGTGCCAGCGGGACTAGCTGGGAGACCCAGTACTTC
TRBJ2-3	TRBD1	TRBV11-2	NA	CASMGRDRGLADTQYF	TGTGCCAGCATGGGCCGGGACAGGGGTCTTGCAGATACGCAGTATTTT
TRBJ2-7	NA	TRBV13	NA	CASSWSSYEQYF	TGTGCCAGCAGCTGGAGCTCCTACGAGCAGTACTTC
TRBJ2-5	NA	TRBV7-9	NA	CASSLELGETQYF	TGTGCCAGCAGCTTAGAACTTGGAGAGACCCAGTACTTC
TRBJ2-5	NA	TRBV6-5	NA	CASRGPTETQYF	TGTGCCAGCAGGGGGCCAACAGAGACCCAGTACTTC